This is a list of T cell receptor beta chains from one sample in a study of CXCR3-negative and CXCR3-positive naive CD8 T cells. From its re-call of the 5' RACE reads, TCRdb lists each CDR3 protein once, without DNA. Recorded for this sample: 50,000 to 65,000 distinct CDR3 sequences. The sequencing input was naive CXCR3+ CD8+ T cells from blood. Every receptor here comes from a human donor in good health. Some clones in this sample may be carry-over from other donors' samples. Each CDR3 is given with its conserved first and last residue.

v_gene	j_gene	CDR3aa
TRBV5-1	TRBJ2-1	CASSLYSGLAFLFF
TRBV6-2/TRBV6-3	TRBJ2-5	CASSARYQETQYF
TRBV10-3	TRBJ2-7	CAIIFGDFKNREQYF
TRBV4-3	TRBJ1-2	CASSRGSGYTF
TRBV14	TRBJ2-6	CASSQGGVSGANVLTF
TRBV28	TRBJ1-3	CASISGTAGNTIYF
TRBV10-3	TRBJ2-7	CAISGLGPSGQYF
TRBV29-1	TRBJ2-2	CSAHSGGMNTGELFF
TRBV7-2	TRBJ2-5	CASSLEMRGRGETQYF
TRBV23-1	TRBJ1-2	CASSQSDMEHNYGYTF
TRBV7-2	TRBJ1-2	CASSLGSPIYGYTF
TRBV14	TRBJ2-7	CASSQERGDVYEQYF
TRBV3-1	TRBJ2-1	CASSQGILSYNEQFF
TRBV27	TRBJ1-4	CASSPASEELFF
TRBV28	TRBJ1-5	CASSLKGMNQPQHF
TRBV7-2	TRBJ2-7	CASSLVQGAPEQYF
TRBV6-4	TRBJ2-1	CASSDSLAGPYNEQFF
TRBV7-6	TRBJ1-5	CASSLAPGSLLPQHF
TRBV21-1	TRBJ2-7	CAIPLHVATFYEQYF
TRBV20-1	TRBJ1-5	CSAGLEGGNNQPQHF
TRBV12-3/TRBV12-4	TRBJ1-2	CASSLAPLGGVYGYTF
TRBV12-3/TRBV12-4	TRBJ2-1	CAGPLAGESNEQFF
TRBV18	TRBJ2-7	CASSPAPTDNYEQYF
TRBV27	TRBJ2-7	CASSLSGDQSYEQYF
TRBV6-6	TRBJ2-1	CASSYSRDRGDSYNEQFF
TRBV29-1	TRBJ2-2	CSVVRANTGELFF
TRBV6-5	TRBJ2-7	CASSYLGISSYEQYF
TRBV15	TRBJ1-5	CATSTRTGGDQPQHF
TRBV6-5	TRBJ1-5	CASNGLGQGDQPQHF
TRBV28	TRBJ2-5	CASGEKRYQETQYF
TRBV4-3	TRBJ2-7	CASSQDSTAGTGITYEQYF
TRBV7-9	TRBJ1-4	CASSETGEGEKLFF
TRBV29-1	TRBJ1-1	CSVEDGPVEAFF
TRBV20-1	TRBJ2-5	CSATGYGSQETQYF
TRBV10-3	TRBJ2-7	CATGQGVPYEQYF
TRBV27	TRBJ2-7	CASSFPAGEQYF
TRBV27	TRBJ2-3	CASSFPAAPDTQYF
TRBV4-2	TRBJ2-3	CASRKVIGGGTDTQYF
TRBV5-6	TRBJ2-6	CASSLLPTDSSGANVLTF
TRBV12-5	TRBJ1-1	CASGLVLSEAFF
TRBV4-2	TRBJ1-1	CASSQDGVNTEAFF
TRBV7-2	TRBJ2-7	CASSSTGPSYEQYF